These T cell receptor beta chains were read from a single sample in a study of blood T cells in healthy people across ages. TCRdb processed the 5' RACE reads anew with MiXCR; each CDR3 protein has one entry. Of approximately 2,000,000 distinct CDR3 sequences listed, more than 35% are singletons. Source material: blood. The receptors come from a human donor in good health. Each CDR3 is given with its conserved first and last residue. A D gene is named only where the DNA matches it firmly. The size field is filled for only some rows; it gives once, few, many or a size class.

v_gene: TRBV20-1
j_gene: TRBJ1-6
d_gene: -
abundance: -
len: 15
CDR3aa: CSAREGWAGNSPLHF
CDR3nt: TGCAGTGCCCGAGAGGGGTGGGCAGGTAATTCACCCCTCCACTTT

v_gene: TRBV15
j_gene: TRBJ2-1
d_gene: TRBD2
abundance: -
len: 16
CDR3aa: CTTSGGRASGTNEQFF
CDR3nt: TGTACCACCAGCGGAGGAAGAGCTAGCGGGACGAATGAGCAGTTCTTC

v_gene: TRBV5-1
j_gene: TRBJ2-1
d_gene: -
abundance: once
len: 11
CDR3aa: CAPGRNNEQFF
CDR3nt: TGCGCCCCGGGACGTAACAATGAGCAGTTCTTC

v_gene: TRBV20-1
j_gene: TRBJ2-5
d_gene: -
abundance: few
len: 14
CDR3aa: CSAKEGGPQETQYF
CDR3nt: TGCAGTGCTAAGGAGGGGGGCCCACAAGAGACCCAGTACTTC

v_gene: TRBV11-2
j_gene: TRBJ1-5
d_gene: TRBD1
abundance: -
len: 14
CDR3aa: CASSPTGGYQPQHF
CDR3nt: TGTGCCAGCAGTCCGACAGGGGGGTATCAGCCCCAGCATTTT

v_gene: TRBV11-3
j_gene: TRBJ2-5
d_gene: -
abundance: -
len: 15
CDR3aa: CASSEDGTSEETQYF
CDR3nt: TGTGCCAGCAGCGAGGACGGGACATCCGAAGAGACCCAGTACTTC

v_gene: TRBV9
j_gene: TRBJ2-7
d_gene: -
abundance: -
len: 15
CDR3aa: CASSVGQEASYEQYF
CDR3nt: TGTGCCAGCAGCGTAGGACAGGAAGCCTCCTACGAGCAGTACTTC

v_gene: TRBV15
j_gene: TRBJ2-5
d_gene: TRBD1
abundance: -
len: 17
CDR3aa: CATSRDRDRDEGETQYF
CDR3nt: TGTGCCACCAGCAGAGACAGGGACAGGGACGAGGGAGAGACCCAGTACTTC

v_gene: TRBV15
j_gene: TRBJ2-7
d_gene: TRBD2
abundance: -
len: 19
CDR3aa: CATSRDFFTVSGTNYEQYF
CDR3nt: TGTGCCACCAGCAGAGATTTTTTTACGGTTAGCGGGACAAACTACGAGCAGTACTTC

v_gene: TRBV5-5
j_gene: TRBJ2-4
d_gene: -
abundance: -
len: 15
CDR3aa: CASSLWAGAKNIQYF
CDR3nt: TGTGCCAGCAGCTTGTGGGCCGGGGCCAAAAACATTCAGTACTTC

v_gene: TRBV29-1
j_gene: TRBJ2-5
d_gene: -
abundance: -
len: 14
CDR3aa: CSVAEGGNQETQYF
CDR3nt: TGCAGCGTTGCTGAAGGGGGTAATCAAGAGACCCAGTACTTC

v_gene: TRBV7-2
j_gene: TRBJ2-7
d_gene: -
abundance: few
len: 14
CDR3aa: CASSLEPDTYEQYF
CDR3nt: TGTGCCAGCAGCTTAGAACCTGATACCTACGAGCAGTACTTC

v_gene: TRBV24-1
j_gene: TRBJ1-1
d_gene: -
abundance: -
len: 11
CDR3aa: CATGSQGEAFF
CDR3nt: TGTGCCACCGGGAGCCAGGGGGAAGCTTTCTTT

v_gene: TRBV20-1
j_gene: TRBJ2-1
d_gene: TRBD2
abundance: -
len: 15
CDR3aa: CSASASGGATSEQFF
CDR3nt: TGCAGTGCTTCTGCTAGCGGGGGGGCCACGTCTGAGCAGTTCTTC

v_gene: TRBV12-3/TRBV12-4
j_gene: TRBJ2-1
d_gene: -
abundance: many
len: 16
CDR3aa: CASSLSGRVLDNEQFF
CDR3nt: TGTGCCAGCAGTTTATCTGGCAGGGTATTGGATAATGAGCAGTTCTTC

v_gene: TRBV7-9
j_gene: TRBJ2-7
d_gene: -
abundance: once
len: 12
CDR3aa: CASSSGAGEQYF
CDR3nt: TGTGCCAGCAGCTCCGGGGCAGGAGAGCAGTACTTC

v_gene: TRBV6-2/TRBV6-3
j_gene: TRBJ2-3
d_gene: TRBD2
abundance: many
len: 13
CDR3aa: CASSLGLAGTQYF
CDR3nt: TGTGCCAGCAGTCTAGGACTAGCGGGGACGCAGTATTTT

v_gene: TRBV10-3
j_gene: TRBJ1-1
d_gene: -
abundance: -
len: 11
CDR3aa: CATRMNTEAFF
CDR3nt: TGTGCCACCCGAATGAACACTGAAGCTTTCTTT

v_gene: TRBV9
j_gene: TRBJ1-2
d_gene: -
abundance: -
len: 15
CDR3aa: CASSVGHPANYGYTF
CDR3nt: TGTGCCAGCAGCGTGGGACATCCGGCTAACTATGGCTACACCTTC

v_gene: TRBV6-5
j_gene: TRBJ1-2
d_gene: -
abundance: many
len: 15
CDR3aa: CASSYSEGANYGYTF
CDR3nt: TGTGCCAGCAGTTACTCGGAAGGCGCTAACTATGGCTACACCTTC

v_gene: TRBV3-1
j_gene: TRBJ2-5
d_gene: -
abundance: -
len: 15
CDR3aa: CASSQEGSVWETQYF
CDR3nt: TGTGCCAGCAGCCAAGAAGGAAGCGTATGGGAGACCCAGTACTTC

v_gene: TRBV6-6
j_gene: TRBJ2-7
d_gene: -
abundance: many
len: 14
CDR3aa: CASSIAWSGDEQYF
CDR3nt: TGTGCCAGCAGTATTGCGTGGTCGGGGGACGAGCAGTACTTC

v_gene: TRBV12-3/TRBV12-4
j_gene: TRBJ2-1
d_gene: TRBD2
abundance: -
len: 13
CDR3aa: CASSFSTSDEQFF
CDR3nt: TGTGCCAGCAGTTTCTCGACTAGCGATGAGCAGTTCTTC

v_gene: TRBV12-3/TRBV12-4
j_gene: TRBJ2-7
d_gene: TRBD1
abundance: -
len: 13
CDR3aa: CANSPGTGYEQYF
CDR3nt: TGTGCCAACAGCCCTGGGACAGGATACGAGCAGTACTTC

v_gene: TRBV7-9
j_gene: TRBJ2-1
d_gene: -
abundance: -
len: 16
CDR3aa: CASSFGGTGAYNEQFF
CDR3nt: TGTGCCAGCAGCTTCGGCGGGACTGGCGCCTACAATGAGCAGTTCTTC

v_gene: TRBV4-2
j_gene: TRBJ2-7
d_gene: -
abundance: -
len: 17
CDR3aa: CASSQSTGVPGSYEQYF
CDR3nt: TGTGCCAGCAGCCAATCTACCGGGGTGCCAGGCTCCTACGAGCAGTACTTC

v_gene: TRBV20-1
j_gene: TRBJ2-3
d_gene: -
abundance: once
len: 13
CDR3aa: CSASEDSTDTQYF
CDR3nt: TGCAGTGCTAGCGAAGACAGCACAGATACGCAGTATTTT

v_gene: TRBV28
j_gene: TRBJ1-5
d_gene: -
abundance: few
len: 13
CDR3aa: CASTSGGWKPQHF
CDR3nt: TGTGCCAGCACCAGTGGGGGGTGGAAGCCCCAGCATTTT